This T cell receptor (beta chain) was obtained from a study of T cells in Graves' hyperthyroidism and ophthalmopathy. RNA transcripts yielded amplified TCR beta CDR3 regions. Researchers ran a first-round RT-PCR on the TCR CDR3 using the HTBI primer set. TCRdb called the multiplex PCR reads again in MiXCR, with one record for every CDR3 protein. The table lists 600,000 or so distinct CDR3 sequences, 13% to 15% of them singletons. The sample holds many counts of this clonotype. The receptor was isolated from a woman in her fifties or sixties with Graves' ophthalmopathy. Sequencing was done on a sample of blood.

Written as DNA, the CDR3 is TGTGCCAGCAGTTATGGGGCAGGGTTACCCGGGGAGCTGTTTTTT. Translating it yields CASSYGAGLPGELFF. V is TRBV6-1 and J is TRBJ2-2, with a weak D call TRBD1 (5 bases). From germline, CDR1 is MNHNS and CDR2 SASEGT. The ends were cut back, 5 bases at V and 6 bases at J, with 16 bases in the middle. There are 15 residues in the CDR3.